This is a list of T cell receptor beta chains from one sample in a study of T cell repertoires in cytomegalovirus infection. TCRdb independently ran MiXCR on the reads; one entry per CDR3 protein. The data show roughly 190,000 distinct CDR3 sequences, with about a tenth seen just once and approximately 4.2% held by the top ten. Sequencing was carried out using PBMCs. Receptors were obtained from a human donor in good health (CMV status not recorded). Some clones in this sample may be carry-over from other donors' samples. Each CDR3 is given with its conserved first and last residue. Fields, in order: clone size, V gene, J gene, D gene, CDR3 DNA, CDR3 protein. A D gene is named only where the DNA matches it firmly. Clone size is given for some rows only: seen once, a few or many times, or a class if the clone is expanded.

size: many
V: TRBV7-9
J: TRBJ2-3
D: TRBD1
DNA: TGTGCCACCAGACGTCCCGGACAGGGCCCCACAGATACGCAGTATTTT
CDR3: CATRRPGQGPTDTQYF

size: -
V: TRBV29-1
J: TRBJ1-1
D: -
DNA: TGCAGCGGGAGTCTCATAGGGGACACTGAAGCTTTCTTT
CDR3: CSGSLIGDTEAFF

size: many
V: TRBV6-2/TRBV6-3
J: TRBJ2-5
D: TRBD1
DNA: TGTGCCAGCAGTTATGGGAGGACAGGGGGAAAGTGGACGCCAAGGGAGACCCAGTACTTC
CDR3: CASSYGRTGGKWTPRETQYF

size: many
V: TRBV19
J: TRBJ1-2
D: -
DNA: TGTGCCAGTCACCAGCGGCTAGGGCTCTATGGCTACACCTTC
CDR3: CASHQRLGLYGYTF

size: many
V: TRBV28
J: TRBJ1-5
D: -
DNA: TGTGCCAGCAGTTACCGACAGTACAATCAGCCCCAGCATTTT
CDR3: CASSYRQYNQPQHF

size: few
V: TRBV12-3/TRBV12-4
J: TRBJ2-7
D: -
DNA: TGTGCCAGCACCCTTGGGTCCGAGCAGTACTTC
CDR3: CASTLGSEQYF

size: few
V: TRBV7-9
J: TRBJ2-3
D: -
DNA: TGTGCCAGCAGCTCTCTCTCCGCAGATACGCAGTATTTT
CDR3: CASSSLSADTQYF

size: few
V: TRBV24-1
J: TRBJ2-3
D: -
DNA: TGTGCCACCAGTGATGTCGGCGGGGATACGCAGTATTTT
CDR3: CATSDVGGDTQYF

size: -
V: TRBV20-1
J: TRBJ1-6
D: -
DNA: TGCAGTGCTAGAGTTCAACAGGGCACCTCACCCCTCCACTTT
CDR3: CSARVQQGTSPLHF

size: many
V: TRBV28
J: TRBJ2-7
D: TRBD1
DNA: TGTGCCAGCAGTTTAATCCCCGGGACAGAGTCCTACGAGCAGTACTTC
CDR3: CASSLIPGTESYEQYF

size: -
V: TRBV28
J: TRBJ2-1
D: TRBD1
DNA: TGTGCCAGCAGTTTCGACAGGGTGGGTGGCAATGAGCAGTTCTTC
CDR3: CASSFDRVGGNEQFF

size: -
V: TRBV30
J: TRBJ1-2
D: -
DNA: TGTGCCTGGAGTCCGACATACCAGACCTATGGCTACACCTTC
CDR3: CAWSPTYQTYGYTF

size: many
V: TRBV7-2
J: TRBJ2-7
D: TRBD2
DNA: TGTGCCAGCAGCTTAGGGACTAGCGTGTTCTCCTACGAGCAGTACTTC
CDR3: CASSLGTSVFSYEQYF

size: -
V: TRBV5-6
J: TRBJ1-1
D: -
DNA: TGTGCCAGCAGCTCAGGGACCCTCGATGAAGCTTTCTTT
CDR3: CASSSGTLDEAFF

size: many
V: TRBV5-4
J: TRBJ1-6
D: -
DNA: TGTGCCAGCAGCTTGGTGGGCTCCTATAATTCACCCCTCCACTTT
CDR3: CASSLVGSYNSPLHF

size: -
V: TRBV2
J: TRBJ2-7
D: -
DNA: TGTGCCAGCAGTGTGGTAGCCCAGGGGAACTACGAGCAGTACTTC
CDR3: CASSVVAQGNYEQYF

size: many
V: TRBV6-2/TRBV6-3
J: TRBJ2-1
D: -
DNA: TGTGCCAGCAGTTATCCCCGTGGGTACAATGAGCAGTTCTTC
CDR3: CASSYPRGYNEQFF

size: few
V: TRBV30
J: TRBJ2-7
D: -
DNA: TGTGCCTGGAGTACCCCCGAATGGGGGGTTGAGCAGTACTTC
CDR3: CAWSTPEWGVEQYF

size: many
V: TRBV4-3
J: TRBJ2-1
D: -
DNA: TGCGCCAGCAGCCAAGAGACGGCGACCTCCTACAATGAGCAGTTCTTC
CDR3: CASSQETATSYNEQFF

size: few
V: TRBV11-2
J: TRBJ1-3
D: -
DNA: TGTGCCAGCAGCTTAAGAACAGGGATGGTCGGAAACACCATATATTTT
CDR3: CASSLRTGMVGNTIYF

size: -
V: TRBV7-6
J: TRBJ2-5
D: -
DNA: TGTGCCAGCAGCTCCACTCCGCTCAGGCCCCAAGAGACCCAGTACTTC
CDR3: CASSSTPLRPQETQYF

size: -
V: TRBV5-1
J: TRBJ2-7
D: TRBD1
DNA: TGCGCCAGCAGCCGGTTACAGGGGGCCGGCGAGCAGTACTTC
CDR3: CASSRLQGAGEQYF

size: many
V: TRBV7-8
J: TRBJ2-3
D: TRBD2
DNA: TGTGCCAGCAGCGTACTTACGGGGGGGCCTACAGATACGCAGTATTTT
CDR3: CASSVLTGGPTDTQYF

size: -
V: TRBV4-3
J: TRBJ1-2
D: -
DNA: TGCGCCAGCAGCCAAGATCTCGTGGTCCCAAACTATGGCTACACCTTC
CDR3: CASSQDLVVPNYGYTF

size: many
V: TRBV9
J: TRBJ2-1
D: -
DNA: TGTGCCAGCAGCGTAGGGAGCGACCCCTCCTACAATGAGCAGTTCTTC
CDR3: CASSVGSDPSYNEQFF